The rows below give T cell receptor beta chains drawn from one sample of a study of blood T cell repertoires in COVID-19. Produced via immunoSEQ multiplex PCR; TCRdb's table is partial and in-frame only. The sample shows 100,000 to 120,000 clones, roughly 80% of them seen only once. The sequencing input was peripheral blood. The receptors here all came from a woman aged 55-70 years with acute or convalescent COVID-19. The CDR3 runs from the conserved cysteine through the conserved F or W. Fields, in order: clone size, V gene, J gene, D gene, CDR3 protein, CDR3 DNA. A D gene is named only where the DNA matches it firmly. Not every row has a clone size; where given, it reads once, few, many or a size class.

.	TRBV28	TRBJ1-2	.	CASWVGGVGVGYTF	TGTGCCAGCTGGGTGGGCGGGGTAGGTGTCGGCTACACCTTC
.	TRBV4-3	TRBJ2-2	TRBD2	CASSQEVLSGGGHTGELFF	TGCGCCAGCAGCCAAGAAGTTCTTAGCGGGGGCGGGCACACCGGGGAGCTGTTTTTT
.	TRBV6-6	TRBJ2-2	TRBD1	CASRTGDRVTGELFF	TGTGCCAGCAGAACCGGGGACAGGGTCACCGGGGAGCTGTTTTTT
few	TRBV24-1	TRBJ2-5	.	CATSDFRQFQETQYF	TGTGCCACCAGTGATTTTCGACAGTTCCAAGAGACCCAGTACTTC
.	TRBV9	TRBJ1-6	TRBD1	CASSVGTDSPLHF	TGTGCCAGCAGCGTGGGGACAGACTCACCCCTCCACTTT
.	TRBV6-5	TRBJ1-5	.	CASRGPGGDQPQHF	TGTGCCAGCAGGGGGCCTGGGGGGGACCAGCCCCAGCATTTT
.	TRBV6-5	TRBJ1-2	.	CASSYSPTGIYGYTF	TGTGCCAGCAGTTACTCCCCTACAGGAATCTATGGCTACACCTTC
.	TRBV30	TRBJ1-1	.	CAWSVQNEAFF	TGTGCCTGGAGTGTACAAAACGAAGCTTTCTTT
few	TRBV2	TRBJ2-5	TRBD1	CATAGQGALSETQYF	TGTGCCACCGCGGGACAGGGGGCCCTATCGGAGACCCAGTACTTC
.	TRBV9	TRBJ2-7	.	CASSVADRIYEQYF	TGTGCCAGCAGCGTAGCCGACAGGATCTACGAGCAGTACTTC
.	TRBV30	TRBJ1-4	.	CAWSVSGIRNEKLFF	TGTGCCTGGAGTGTAAGTGGTATTCGGAATGAAAAACTGTTTTTT
.	TRBV2	TRBJ1-1	TRBD1	CASSFTGVASEAFF	TGTGCCAGCAGTTTCACAGGGGTGGCATCTGAAGCTTTCTTT
few	TRBV14	TRBJ1-4	.	CASSQISNEKLFF	TGTGCCAGCAGCCAGATCAGTAATGAAAAACTGTTTTTT
.	TRBV7-2	TRBJ2-7	TRBD2	CASSKVGGGYSYEQYF	TGTGCCAGCAGCAAGGTGGGCGGGGGGTACTCCTACGAGCAGTACTTC
.	TRBV5-1	TRBJ1-1	TRBD1	CASSKTQGAMTEAFF	TGCGCCAGCAGCAAAACCCAGGGGGCCATGACTGAAGCTTTCTTT
few	TRBV7-3	TRBJ1-1	.	CASSGGTDTEAFF	TGTGCCAGCAGTGGGGGGACTGACACTGAAGCTTTCTTT
.	TRBV7-2	TRBJ2-4	TRBD1	CASSLGSVTGVKNIQYF	TGTGCCAGCAGCCTAGGGTCAGTGACAGGGGTTAAAAACATTCAGTACTTC
.	TRBV7-8	TRBJ2-7	TRBD1	CASSLDGRTGFNEQYF	TGTGCCAGCAGCTTAGATGGGAGGACAGGGTTCAACGAGCAGTACTTC
.	TRBV11-2	TRBJ2-7	.	CASSLDPLYEQYF	TGTGCCAGCAGCTTAGATCCCCTCTACGAGCAGTACTTC
once	TRBV30	TRBJ1-2	.	CAWSVFGGHLSF	TGTGCCTGGAGTGTATTCGGGGGGCACCTCTCCTTC
.	TRBV7-2	TRBJ2-3	.	CASSLYPGLSGTDTQYF	TGTGCCAGCAGCCTATACCCGGGTCTGTCTGGCACAGATACGCAGTATTTT
few	TRBV6-2/TRBV6-3	TRBJ2-5	TRBD2	CASSYSRTSGTQETQYF	TGTGCCAGCAGTTACTCCCGGACTAGCGGAACTCAAGAGACCCAGTACTTC
.	TRBV24-1	TRBJ2-5	TRBD1	CATSKTGQETQYF	TGTGCCACCAGCAAGACAGGGCAAGAGACCCAGTACTTC
.	TRBV2	TRBJ1-6	.	CASSVSSPLHF	TGTGCCAGCAGTGTTTCATCACCCCTCCACTTT
.	TRBV7-2	TRBJ2-2	.	CASSLHYGGNTGELFF	TGTGCCAGCAGCTTACATTACGGGGGGAACACCGGGGAGCTGTTTTTT
.	TRBV19	TRBJ1-2	.	CASSILSVNYGYTF	TGTGCCAGTAGTATTCTCTCCGTAAACTATGGCTACACCTTC
once	TRBV28	TRBJ1-5	.	CASRDMGGQPQHF	TGTGCCAGCAGAGATATGGGAGGGCAGCCCCAGCATTTT
.	TRBV20-1	TRBJ1-2	TRBD1	CSASDRDTNYGYTF	TGCAGTGCTAGTGACAGGGATACTAACTATGGCTACACCTTC
.	TRBV29-1	TRBJ1-1	.	CSVAEGQLTEAFF	TGCAGCGTTGCGGAGGGGCAACTTACTGAAGCTTTCTTT
few	TRBV28	TRBJ1-2	.	CASQYGSSPRGYTF	TGTGCCAGCCAGTATGGGAGCTCCCCTAGGGGCTACACCTTC
.	TRBV7-9	TRBJ2-5	.	CASSLVRETQYF	TGTGCCAGCAGCTTAGTCCGAGAGACCCAGTACTTC
few	TRBV6-6	TRBJ2-1	.	CASGGENEQFF	TGTGCCAGCGGCGGGGAAAATGAGCAGTTCTTC
.	TRBV29-1	TRBJ2-3	TRBD2	CSVERTVGGTDTQYF	TGCAGCGTTGAAAGGACGGTCGGGGGGACAGATACGCAGTATTTT
few	TRBV27	TRBJ1-5	.	CASSFGGGQPQHF	TGTGCCAGCAGTTTTGGGGGAGGGCAGCCCCAGCATTTT
.	TRBV6-2/TRBV6-3	TRBJ2-1	.	CASSFLRGNEQFF	TGTGCCAGCAGTTTTCTCAGGGGTAATGAGCAGTTCTTC
.	TRBV10-3	TRBJ2-1	.	CAIRQQGNEQFF	TGTGCCATCAGACAGCAGGGTAATGAGCAGTTCTTC
.	TRBV7-9	TRBJ1-2	.	CASSYTGGSYGYTF	TGTGCCAGCAGTTATACGGGGGGTTCCTATGGCTACACCTTC
few	TRBV19	TRBJ2-5	TRBD1	CASSTGQQETQYF	TGTGCCAGTAGTACGGGACAGCAAGAGACCCAGTACTTC
.	TRBV11-2	TRBJ2-7	.	CASSTGRRSSYEQYF	TGTGCCAGCAGCACAGGGCGTAGAAGCTCCTACGAGCAGTACTTC
.	TRBV3-1/TRBV3-2	TRBJ2-3	.	CASSQAGGSSTDTQYF	TGTGCCAGCAGCCAAGCAGGGGGGAGTAGCACAGATACGCAGTATTTT
once	TRBV4-1	TRBJ1-2	.	CASSQAAGFYGYTF	TGCGCCAGCAGCCAAGCGGCAGGGTTCTATGGCTACACCTTC
.	TRBV7-2	TRBJ2-7	TRBD1	CASSLVHQGAYEQYF	TGTGCCAGCAGCTTAGTGCACCAGGGGGCCTACGAGCAGTACTTC
.	TRBV7-3	TRBJ1-1	.	CASSPLGGAEAFF	TGTGCCAGCAGCCCCCTGGGCGGGGCTGAAGCTTTCTTT
.	TRBV19	TRBJ1-1	TRBD1	CASSPRTGSYTEAFF	TGTGCCAGTAGTCCTCGGACAGGTAGCTACACTGAAGCTTTCTTT
.	TRBV29-1	TRBJ2-7	.	CSVAPPGGQFRAEQYF	TGCAGCGTTGCCCCCCCGGGCGGGCAATTTAGGGCCGAGCAGTACTTC
.	TRBV6-1	TRBJ1-4	TRBD1	CASSEGGQGYEKLFF	TGTGCCAGCAGTGAAGGGGGACAGGGATATGAAAAACTGTTTTTT
.	TRBV19	TRBJ1-3	.	CASSISISGNTIYF	TGTGCCAGTAGTATTTCAATCTCTGGAAACACCATATATTTT
.	TRBV6-6	TRBJ2-1	.	CASSYDSFSEQFF	TGTGCCAGCAGTTATGATAGCTTTAGTGAGCAGTTCTTC
.	TRBV18	TRBJ1-5	TRBD1	CASSPTGDQPQHF	TGTGCCAGCTCACCAACAGGGGATCAGCCCCAGCATTTT